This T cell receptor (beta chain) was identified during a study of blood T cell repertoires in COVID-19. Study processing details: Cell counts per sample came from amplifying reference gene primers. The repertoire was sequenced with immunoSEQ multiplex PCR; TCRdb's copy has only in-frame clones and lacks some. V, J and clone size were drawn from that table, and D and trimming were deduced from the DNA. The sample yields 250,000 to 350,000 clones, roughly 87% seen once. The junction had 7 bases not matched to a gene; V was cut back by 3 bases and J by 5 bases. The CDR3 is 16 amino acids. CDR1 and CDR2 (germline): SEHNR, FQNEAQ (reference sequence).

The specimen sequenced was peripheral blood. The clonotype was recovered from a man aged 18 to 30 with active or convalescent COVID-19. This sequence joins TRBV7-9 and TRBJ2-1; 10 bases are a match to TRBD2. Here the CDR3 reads CASSFPSGRLDNEQFF. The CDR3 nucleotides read TGTGCCAGCAGCTTTCCTAGCGGGAGATTGGACAATGAGCAGTTCTTC.